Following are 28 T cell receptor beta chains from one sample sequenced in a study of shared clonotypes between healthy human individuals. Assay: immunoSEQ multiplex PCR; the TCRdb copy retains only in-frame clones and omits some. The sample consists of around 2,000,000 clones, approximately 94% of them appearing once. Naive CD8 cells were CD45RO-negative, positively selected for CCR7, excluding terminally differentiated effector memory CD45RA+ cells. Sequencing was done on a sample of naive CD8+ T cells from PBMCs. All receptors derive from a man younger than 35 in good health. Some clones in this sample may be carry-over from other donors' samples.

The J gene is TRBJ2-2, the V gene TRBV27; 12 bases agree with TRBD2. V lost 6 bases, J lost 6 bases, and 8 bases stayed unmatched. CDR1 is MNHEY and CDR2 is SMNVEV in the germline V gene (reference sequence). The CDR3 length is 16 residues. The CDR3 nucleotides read TGTGCCAGCAGAGAATTTCGACTAGCGGGAGCCGGGGAGCTGTTTTTT. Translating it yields CASREFRLAGAGELFF.

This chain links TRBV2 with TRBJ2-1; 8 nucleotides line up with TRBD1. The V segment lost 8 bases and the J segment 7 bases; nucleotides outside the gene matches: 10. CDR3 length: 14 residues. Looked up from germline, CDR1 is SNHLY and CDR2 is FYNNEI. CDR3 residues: CASQIGQGNNEQFF. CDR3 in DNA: TGTGCCAGCCAAATAGGACAGGGTAATAATGAGCAGTTCTTC.

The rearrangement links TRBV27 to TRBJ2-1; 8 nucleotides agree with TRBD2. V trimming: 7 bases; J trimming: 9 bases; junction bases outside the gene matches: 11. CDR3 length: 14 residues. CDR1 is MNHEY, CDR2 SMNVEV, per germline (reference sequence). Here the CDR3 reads CASTWAGGPFEQFF. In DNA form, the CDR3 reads TGTGCCAGCACTTGGGCGGGAGGCCCATTTGAGCAGTTCTTC.

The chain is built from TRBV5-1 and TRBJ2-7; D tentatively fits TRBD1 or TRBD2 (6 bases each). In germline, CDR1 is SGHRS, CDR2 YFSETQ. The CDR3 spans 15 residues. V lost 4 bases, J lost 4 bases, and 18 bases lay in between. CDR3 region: CASSQAGVAGYEQYF. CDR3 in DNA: TGCGCCAGCAGCCAAGCAGGGGTCGCGGGATACGAGCAGTACTTC. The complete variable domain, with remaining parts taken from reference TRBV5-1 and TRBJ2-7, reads KAGVTQTPRYLIKTRGQQVTLSCSPISGHRSVSWYQQTPGQGLQFLFEYFSETQRNKGNFPGRFSGRQFSNSRSEMNVSTLELGDSALYLCASSQAGVAGYEQYFGPGTRLTVT.

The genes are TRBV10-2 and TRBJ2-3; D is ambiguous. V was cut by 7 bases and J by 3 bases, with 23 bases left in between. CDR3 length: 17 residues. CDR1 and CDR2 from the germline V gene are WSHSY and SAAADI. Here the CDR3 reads CASTPYVTQVRTDTQYF. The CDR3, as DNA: TGCGCCAGCACGCCTTATGTGACTCAAGTAAGGACAGATACGCAGTATTTT.

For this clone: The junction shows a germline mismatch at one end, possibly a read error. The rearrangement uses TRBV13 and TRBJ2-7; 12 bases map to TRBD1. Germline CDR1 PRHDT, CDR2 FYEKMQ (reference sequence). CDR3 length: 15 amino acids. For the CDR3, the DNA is TGTGCCAGCAGCCTAGGGACAGGGGGCATCCACGAGCAGTACTTC. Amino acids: CASSLGTGGIHEQYF.

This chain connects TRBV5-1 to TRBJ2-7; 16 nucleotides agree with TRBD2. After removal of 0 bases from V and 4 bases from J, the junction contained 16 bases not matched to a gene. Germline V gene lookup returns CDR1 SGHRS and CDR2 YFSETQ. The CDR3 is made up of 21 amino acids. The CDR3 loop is CASSLALGTSGRALPVYEQYF. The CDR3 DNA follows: TGCGCCAGCAGCTTGGCTTTAGGGACTAGCGGGAGGGCCCTCCCGGTTTACGAGCAGTACTTC.

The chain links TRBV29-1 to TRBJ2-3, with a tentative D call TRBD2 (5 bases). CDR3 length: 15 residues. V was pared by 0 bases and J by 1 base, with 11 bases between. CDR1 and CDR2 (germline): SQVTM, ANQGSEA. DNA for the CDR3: TGCAGCGTTGAAGATCGAGGGTTGGGCACAGATACGCAGTATTTT. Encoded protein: CSVEDRGLGTDTQYF.

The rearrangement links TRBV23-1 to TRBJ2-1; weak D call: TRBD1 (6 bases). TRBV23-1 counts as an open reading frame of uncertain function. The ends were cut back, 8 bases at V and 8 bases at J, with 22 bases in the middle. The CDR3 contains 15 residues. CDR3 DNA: TGCGCCAGCCGAGGTGAGGGACACGCAAGACATGAGCAGTTCTTC. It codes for CASRGEGHARHEQFF.

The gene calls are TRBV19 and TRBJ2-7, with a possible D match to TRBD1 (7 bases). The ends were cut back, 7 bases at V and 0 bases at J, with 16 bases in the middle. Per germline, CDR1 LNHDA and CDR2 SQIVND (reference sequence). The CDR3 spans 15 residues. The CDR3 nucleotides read TGTGCCAGTATGGAGGGGACAGAGAGCTCCTACGAGCAGTACTTC. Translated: CASMEGTESSYEQYF.

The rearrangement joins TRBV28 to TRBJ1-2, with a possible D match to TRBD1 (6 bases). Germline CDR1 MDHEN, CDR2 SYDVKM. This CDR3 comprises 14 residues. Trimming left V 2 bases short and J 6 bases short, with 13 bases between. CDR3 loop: CASSLIATGNGYTF. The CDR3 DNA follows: TGTGCCAGCAGTTTAATAGCGACAGGCAATGGCTACACCTTC.

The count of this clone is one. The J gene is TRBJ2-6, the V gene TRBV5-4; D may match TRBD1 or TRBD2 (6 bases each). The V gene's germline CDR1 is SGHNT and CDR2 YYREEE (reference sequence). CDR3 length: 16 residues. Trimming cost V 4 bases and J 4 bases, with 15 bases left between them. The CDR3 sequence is CASSVWGATGANVLTF. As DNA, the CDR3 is TGTGCCAGCAGCGTCTGGGGGGCAACAGGGGCCAACGTCCTGACTTTC.

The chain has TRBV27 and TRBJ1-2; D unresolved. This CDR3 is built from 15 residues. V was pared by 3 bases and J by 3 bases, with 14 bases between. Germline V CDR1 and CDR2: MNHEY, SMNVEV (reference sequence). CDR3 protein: CASSFRPDTYYGYTF. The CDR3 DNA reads TGTGCCAGCAGTTTTCGGCCAGACACCTACTATGGCTACACCTTC.

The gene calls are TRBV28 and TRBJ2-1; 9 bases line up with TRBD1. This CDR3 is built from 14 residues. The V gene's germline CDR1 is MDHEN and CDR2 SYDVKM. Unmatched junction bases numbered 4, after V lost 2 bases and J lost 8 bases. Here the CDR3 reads CASSLRDRVDEQFF. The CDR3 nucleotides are TGTGCCAGCAGTTTACGGGACAGGGTGGATGAGCAGTTCTTC.

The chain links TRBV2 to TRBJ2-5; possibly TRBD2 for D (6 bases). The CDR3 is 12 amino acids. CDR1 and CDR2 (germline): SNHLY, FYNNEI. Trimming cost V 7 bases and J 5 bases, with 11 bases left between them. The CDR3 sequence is CASMGTWETQYF. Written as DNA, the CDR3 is TGTGCCAGCATGGGGACTTGGGAGACCCAGTACTTC.

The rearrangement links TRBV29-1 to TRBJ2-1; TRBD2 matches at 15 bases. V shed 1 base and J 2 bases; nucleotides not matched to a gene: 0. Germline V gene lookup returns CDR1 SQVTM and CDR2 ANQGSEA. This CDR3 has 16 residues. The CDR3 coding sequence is TGCAGCGTTGAAGGGACTAGCGGGAGGGCCTACAATGAGCAGTTCTTC. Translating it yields CSVEGTSGRAYNEQFF.

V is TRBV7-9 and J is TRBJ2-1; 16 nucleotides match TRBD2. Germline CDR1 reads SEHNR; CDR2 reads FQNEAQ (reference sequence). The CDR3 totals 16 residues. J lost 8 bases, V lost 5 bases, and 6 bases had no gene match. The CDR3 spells CASSQGLAGGWHEQFF. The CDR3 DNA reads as TGTGCCAGCAGCCAGGGACTAGCGGGAGGGTGGCATGAGCAGTTCTTC.

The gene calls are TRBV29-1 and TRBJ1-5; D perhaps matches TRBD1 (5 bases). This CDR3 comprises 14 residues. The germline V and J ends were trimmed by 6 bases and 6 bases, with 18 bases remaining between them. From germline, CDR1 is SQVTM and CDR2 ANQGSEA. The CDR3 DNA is TGCAGCGTACAAACAGGCTCCCGAGGTCAGCCCCAGCATTTT. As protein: CSVQTGSRGQPQHF.

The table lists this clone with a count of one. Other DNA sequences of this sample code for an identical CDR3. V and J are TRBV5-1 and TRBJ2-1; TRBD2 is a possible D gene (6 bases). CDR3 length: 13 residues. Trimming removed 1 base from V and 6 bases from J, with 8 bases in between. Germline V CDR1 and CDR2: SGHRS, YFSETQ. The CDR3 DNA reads TGCGCCAGCAGCTTGACTAGCCGCAATGAGCAGTTCTTC. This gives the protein CASSLTSRNEQFF.

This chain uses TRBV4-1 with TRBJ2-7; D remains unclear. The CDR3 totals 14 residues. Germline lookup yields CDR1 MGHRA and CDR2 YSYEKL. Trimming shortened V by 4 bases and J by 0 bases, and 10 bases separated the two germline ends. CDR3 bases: TGCGCCAGCAGCCTGGTGGTCCTCTCCTACGAGCAGTACTTC. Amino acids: CASSLVVLSYEQYF.

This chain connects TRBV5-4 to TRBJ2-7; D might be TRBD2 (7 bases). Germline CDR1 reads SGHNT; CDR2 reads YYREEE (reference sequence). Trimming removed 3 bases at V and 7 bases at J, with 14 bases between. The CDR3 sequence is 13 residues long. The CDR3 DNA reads TGTGCCAGCAGCTCCGGAGGGGGGGTAGAGCAGTACTTC. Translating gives CASSSGGGVEQYF.

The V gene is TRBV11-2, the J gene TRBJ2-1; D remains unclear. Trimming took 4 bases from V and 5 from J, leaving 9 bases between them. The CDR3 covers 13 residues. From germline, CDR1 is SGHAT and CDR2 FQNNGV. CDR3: CASSSSIHNEQFF. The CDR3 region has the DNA TGTGCCAGCAGCTCTAGTATCCACAATGAGCAGTTCTTC. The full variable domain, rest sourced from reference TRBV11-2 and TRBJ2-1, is EAGVAQSPRYKIIEKRQSVAFWCNPISGHATLYWYQQILGQGPKLLIQFQNNGVVDDSQLPKDRFSAERLKGVDSTLKIQPAKLEDSAVYLCASSSSIHNEQFFGPGTRLTVL.

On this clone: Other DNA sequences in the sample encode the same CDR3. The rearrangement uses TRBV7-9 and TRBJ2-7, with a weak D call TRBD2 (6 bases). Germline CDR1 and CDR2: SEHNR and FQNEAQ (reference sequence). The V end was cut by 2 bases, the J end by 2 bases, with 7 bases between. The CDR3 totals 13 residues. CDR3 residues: CASSLTGAYEQYF. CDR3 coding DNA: TGTGCCAGCAGCTTAACGGGAGCCTACGAGCAGTACTTC.

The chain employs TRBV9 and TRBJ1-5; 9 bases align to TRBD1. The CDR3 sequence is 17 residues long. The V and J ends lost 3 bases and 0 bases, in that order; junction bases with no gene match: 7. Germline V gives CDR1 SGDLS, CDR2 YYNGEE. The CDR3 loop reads CASSASKDRGSNQPQHF. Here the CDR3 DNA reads TGTGCCAGCAGCGCTTCCAAGGACAGGGGTAGCAATCAGCCCCAGCATTTT.

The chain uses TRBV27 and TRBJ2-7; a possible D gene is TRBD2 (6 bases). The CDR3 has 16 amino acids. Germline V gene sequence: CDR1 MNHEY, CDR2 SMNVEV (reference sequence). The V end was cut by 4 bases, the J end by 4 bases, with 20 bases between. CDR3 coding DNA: TGTGCCAGCAGTTCGTCTCTGCCCGGGACTGGGTACGAGCAGTACTTC. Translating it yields CASSSSLPGTGYEQYF.

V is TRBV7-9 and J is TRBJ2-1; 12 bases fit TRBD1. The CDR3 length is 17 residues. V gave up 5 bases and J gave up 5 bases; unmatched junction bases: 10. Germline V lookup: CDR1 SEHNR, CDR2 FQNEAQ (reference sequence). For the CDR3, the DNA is TGTGCCAGCAGCGGGAGCCGGGACAGGGGGCTGGACAATGAGCAGTTCTTC. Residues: CASSGSRDRGLDNEQFF. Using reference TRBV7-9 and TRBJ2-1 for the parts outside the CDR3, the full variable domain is DTGVSQNPRHKITKRGQNVTFRCDPISEHNRLYWYRQTLGQGPEFLTYFQNEAQLEKSRLLSDRFSAERPKGSFSTLEIQRTEQGDSAMYLCASSGSRDRGLDNEQFFGPGTRLTVL.

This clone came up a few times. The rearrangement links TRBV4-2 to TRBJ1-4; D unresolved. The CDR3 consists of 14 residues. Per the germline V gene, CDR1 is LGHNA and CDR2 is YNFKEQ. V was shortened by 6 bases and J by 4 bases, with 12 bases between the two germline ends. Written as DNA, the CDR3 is TGTGCCAGCAGATCGGACCAGCGTAATGAAAAACTGTTTTTT. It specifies CASRSDQRNEKLFF.

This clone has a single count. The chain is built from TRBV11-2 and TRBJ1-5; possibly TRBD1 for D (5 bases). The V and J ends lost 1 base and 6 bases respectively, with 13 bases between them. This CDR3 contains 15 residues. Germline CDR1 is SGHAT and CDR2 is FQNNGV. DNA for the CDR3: TGTGCCAGCAGCTTAGGTTGGGGGATCGGTCAGCCCCAGCATTTT. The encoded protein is CASSLGWGIGQPQHF.